This T cell receptor beta chain was observed in a study of human T cells and chemical hapten exposure. Study background: Patients had diphenylcyclopropenone applied to the scalp weekly throughout the approximately 25-week study. Patch tests delivered 0.01% DPC to the upper back and were evaluated at 6 days.

TCRdb reprocessed the RACE reads with MiXCR, giving one entry per CDR3 protein. This table has around 99,000 distinct CDR3 sequences, 9.2% appearing once. In the case of this clonotype: Antigen: not known.

Documented time point: patch test 2, 6 weeks after DPC sensitization. As for treatment: therapeutic diphenylcyclopropenone sensitization with weekly scalp DPC. Blood draws preceded each patch test application. Study results and caveats: In comparison with controls, expanded TCRs gave rise to a significantly larger number of large CDR3 similarity clusters.

V dropped 1 base and J dropped 5 bases, with 11 bases sitting between them. Germline V lookup: CDR1 SGHTA, CDR2 FQGNSA. This CDR3 spans 14 amino acids. Sequencing used whole blood, obtained in connection with sensitization to the hapten diphenylcyclopropenone (DPC). The sequence was obtained from a woman aged 40 to 55 with alopecia areata. Some clones in this sample may be carry-over from other donors' samples. V usage is TRBV7-2 and J usage is TRBJ2-5, with D unresolved. The CDR3 DNA follows: TGTGCCAGCAGCTTAGGGCTAGGGTTGGAGACCCAGTACTTC. Translating it yields CASSLGLGLETQYF.